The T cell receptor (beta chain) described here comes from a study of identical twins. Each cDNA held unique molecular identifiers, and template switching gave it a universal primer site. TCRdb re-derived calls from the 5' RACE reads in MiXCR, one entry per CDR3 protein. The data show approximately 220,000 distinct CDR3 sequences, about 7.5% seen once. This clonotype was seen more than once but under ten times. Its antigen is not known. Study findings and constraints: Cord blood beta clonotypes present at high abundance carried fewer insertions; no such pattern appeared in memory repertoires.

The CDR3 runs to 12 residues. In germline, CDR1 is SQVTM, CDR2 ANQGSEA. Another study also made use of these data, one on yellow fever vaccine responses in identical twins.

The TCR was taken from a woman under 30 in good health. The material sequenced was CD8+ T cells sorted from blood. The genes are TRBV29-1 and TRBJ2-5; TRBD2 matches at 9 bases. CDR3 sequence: CAASGGQETQYF. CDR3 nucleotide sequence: TGCGCGGCCAGCGGGGGGCAAGAGACCCAGTACTTC.